This T cell receptor (beta chain) derives from a study of T cell repertoires in cytomegalovirus infection (dated by TCRdb to the late 2010s). General notes on the study: Peptide stimulations targeted recently identified HLA-C-restricted CMV epitopes, whose presentation resists viral immunomodulation, together with well-studied HLA-B-restricted epitopes. The HLA type of each donor mattered for the analysis, because public TCR beta signatures pointed to carriage of CMV infection along with the matching HLA type.

Results and caveats for the whole study, not just this receptor: Carriers of CMV infection plus the relevant HLA type were discriminated by the cumulative frequency of public TCR beta family members in the study cohort and in an independent roughly 350-donor cohort. The ex vivo response was dominated by HLA-C-restricted CMV-specific TCR beta clonotypes, and the single most frequent clonotype in two of eight donors was supplied by these HLA-C-restricted clonotypes.

The sample was run on an Illumina HiSeq 1500. The public reads were run again by TCRdb, first through fastp at Q25 and then through MiXCR, and only productive beta chains were kept. Duplicate CDR3 protein sequences are folded into a single record with the most common DNA and genes. This sample has about a million distinct CDR3 sequences in its table, and around 30% of those were observed once. Roughly an eighth of the sample goes to the ten largest clones. Based on the germline V gene, the CDR1 and CDR2 sequences are SGHDN and FVKESK. V is cut back by 6 bases and J by 2 bases, with 9 bases in the junction unmatched. Its CDR3 holds 15 amino acids, cysteine through phenylalanine. CDR3 DNA is the only sequence kept; it has 45 bases, read in frame from the first base. The treatment or condition label corresponds to: in vitro stimulation with specific CMV peptide epitopes to enrich CMV-specific T cells.

This clonotype was seen a few times. Its antigen specificity is not known. No base quality information exists; no much larger clone differs at one position. The origin of this receptor is a human donor in good health (CMV status not recorded). Some clones in this sample may be carry-over from other donors' samples. Recombination joined TRBV14 with TRBJ1-1, with 7 bases in between that match TRBD1. This specimen was cultured CD8+ T cells from PBMCs, taken from culture after CMV antigen stimulation. The CDR3 sequence is CASRPTGRINTEAFF. The sequence in DNA is TGTGCCAGCAGACCGACAGGGCGAATCAACACTGAAGCTTTCTTT.